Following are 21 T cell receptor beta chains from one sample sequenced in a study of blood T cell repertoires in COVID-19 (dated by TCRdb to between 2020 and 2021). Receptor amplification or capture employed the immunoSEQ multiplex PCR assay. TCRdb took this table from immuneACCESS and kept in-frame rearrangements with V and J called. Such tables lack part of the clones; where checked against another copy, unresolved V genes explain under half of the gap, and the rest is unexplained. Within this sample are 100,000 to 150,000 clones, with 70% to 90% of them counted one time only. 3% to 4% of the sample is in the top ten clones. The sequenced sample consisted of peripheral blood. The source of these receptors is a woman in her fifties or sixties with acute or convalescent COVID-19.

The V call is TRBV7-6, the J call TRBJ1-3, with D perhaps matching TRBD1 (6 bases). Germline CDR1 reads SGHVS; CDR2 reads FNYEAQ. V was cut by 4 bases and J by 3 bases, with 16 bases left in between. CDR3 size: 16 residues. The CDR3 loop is CASSSVGGPDGNTIYF. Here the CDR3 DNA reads TGTGCCAGCAGCTCCGTCGGGGGGCCAGATGGAAACACCATATATTTT. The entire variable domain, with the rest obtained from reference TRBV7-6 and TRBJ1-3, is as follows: GAGVSQSPRYKVTKRGQDVALRCDPISGHVSLYWYRQALGQGPEFLTYFNYEAQQDKSGLPNDRFSAERPEGSISTLTIQRTEQRDSAMYRCASSSVGGPDGNTIYFGEGSWLTVV.

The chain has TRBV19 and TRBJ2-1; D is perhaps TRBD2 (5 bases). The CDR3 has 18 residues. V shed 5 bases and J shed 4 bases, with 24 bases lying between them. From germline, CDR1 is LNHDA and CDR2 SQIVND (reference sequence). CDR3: CASSESKQRLNPYNEQFF. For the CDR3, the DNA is TGTGCCAGTAGTGAATCCAAACAACGACTAAATCCGTACAATGAGCAGTTCTTC.

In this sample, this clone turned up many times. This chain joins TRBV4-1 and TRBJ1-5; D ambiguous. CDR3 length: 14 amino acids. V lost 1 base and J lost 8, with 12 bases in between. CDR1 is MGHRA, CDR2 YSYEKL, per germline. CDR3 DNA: TGCGCCAGCAGCCAAGTACCGACGGAGAAGCCCCAGCATTTT. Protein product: CASSQVPTEKPQHF.

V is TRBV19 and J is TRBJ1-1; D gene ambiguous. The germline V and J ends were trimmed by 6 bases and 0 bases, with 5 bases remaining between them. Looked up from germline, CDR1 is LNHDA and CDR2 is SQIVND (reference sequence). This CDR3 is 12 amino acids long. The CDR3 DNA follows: TGTGCCAGTAGCTTCCTGAACACTGAAGCTTTCTTT. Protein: CASSFLNTEAFF.

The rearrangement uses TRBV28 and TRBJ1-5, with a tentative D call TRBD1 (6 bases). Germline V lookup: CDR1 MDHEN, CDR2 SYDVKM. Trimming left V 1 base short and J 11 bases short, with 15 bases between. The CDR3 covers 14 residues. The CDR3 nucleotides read TGTGCCAGCAGTTTATCCCACAGGGTAGTGGCCCAGCATTTT. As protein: CASSLSHRVVAQHF.

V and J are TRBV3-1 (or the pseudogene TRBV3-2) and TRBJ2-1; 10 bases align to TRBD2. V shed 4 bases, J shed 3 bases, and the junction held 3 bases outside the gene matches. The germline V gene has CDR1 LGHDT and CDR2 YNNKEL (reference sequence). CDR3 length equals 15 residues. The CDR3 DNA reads TGTGCCAGCAGCCCAACTAGCGGGAACTACAATGAGCAGTTCTTC. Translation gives CASSPTSGNYNEQFF.

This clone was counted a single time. The CDR3 spells CASSGLVNTGELFF. In DNA form, the CDR3 reads TGTGCCAGCAGCGGACTAGTTAACACCGGGGAGCTGTTTTTT. J is TRBJ2-2 and V is TRBV7-9; 7 nucleotides align to TRBD2. V lost 5 bases and J lost 2; bases outside the gene matches: 2. Germline CDR1 and CDR2: SEHNR and FQNEAQ (reference sequence). The CDR3 loop spans 14 amino acids.

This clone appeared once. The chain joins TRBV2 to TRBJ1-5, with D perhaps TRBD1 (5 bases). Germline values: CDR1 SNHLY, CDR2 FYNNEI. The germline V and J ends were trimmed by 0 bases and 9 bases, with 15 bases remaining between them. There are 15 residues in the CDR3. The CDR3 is CASSEAQGINTPQHF. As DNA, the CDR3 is TGTGCCAGCAGTGAAGCCCAGGGTATCAATACGCCCCAGCATTTT.

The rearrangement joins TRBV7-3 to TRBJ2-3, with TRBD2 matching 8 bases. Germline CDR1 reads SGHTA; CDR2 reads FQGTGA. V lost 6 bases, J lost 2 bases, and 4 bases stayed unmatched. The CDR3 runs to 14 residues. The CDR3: CASSLAGYTDTQYF. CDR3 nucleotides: TGTGCCAGCAGTTTAGCGGGATACACAGATACGCAGTATTTT.

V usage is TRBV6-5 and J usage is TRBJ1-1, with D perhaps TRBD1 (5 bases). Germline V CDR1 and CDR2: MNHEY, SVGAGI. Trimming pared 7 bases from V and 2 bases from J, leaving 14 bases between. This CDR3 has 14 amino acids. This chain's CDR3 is CASKWRGGNTEAFF. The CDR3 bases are TGTGCCAGCAAATGGAGGGGAGGCAACACTGAAGCTTTCTTT.

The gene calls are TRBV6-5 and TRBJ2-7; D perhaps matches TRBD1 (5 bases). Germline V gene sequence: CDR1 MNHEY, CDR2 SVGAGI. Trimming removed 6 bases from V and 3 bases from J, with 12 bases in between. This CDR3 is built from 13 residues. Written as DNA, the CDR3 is TGTGCCAGCAGGGGGCAGGGCGACTACGAGCAGTACTTC. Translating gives CASRGQGDYEQYF.

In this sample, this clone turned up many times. The CDR3 loop reads CASSPGQGRGYTF. CDR3 bases: TGTGCCAGCAGTCCAGGACAGGGCCGAGGCTACACCTTC. This sequence joins TRBV28 and TRBJ1-2; TRBD1 agrees at 8 bases. The CDR3 covers 13 residues. The trim removed 5 bases at V and 8 bases at J, leaving 7 bases unmatched. The germline V gene encodes CDR1 MDHEN and CDR2 SYDVKM.

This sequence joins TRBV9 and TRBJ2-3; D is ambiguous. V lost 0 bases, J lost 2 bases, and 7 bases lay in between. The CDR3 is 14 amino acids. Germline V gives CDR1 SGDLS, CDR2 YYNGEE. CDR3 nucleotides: TGTGCCAGCAGCGTAGCGAGTTTCACAGATACGCAGTATTTT. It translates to CASSVASFTDTQYF.

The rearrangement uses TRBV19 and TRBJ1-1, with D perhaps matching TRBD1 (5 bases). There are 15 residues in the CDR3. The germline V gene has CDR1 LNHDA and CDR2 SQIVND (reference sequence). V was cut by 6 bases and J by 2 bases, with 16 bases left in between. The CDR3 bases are TGTGCCAGTAGCACCCTCAGGCAGGGAAACACTGAAGCTTTCTTT. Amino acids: CASSTLRQGNTEAFF.

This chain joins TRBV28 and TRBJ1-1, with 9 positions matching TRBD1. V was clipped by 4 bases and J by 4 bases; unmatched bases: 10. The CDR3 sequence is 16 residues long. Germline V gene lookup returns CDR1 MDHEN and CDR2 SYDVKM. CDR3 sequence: CASSSRDRVIGTEAFF. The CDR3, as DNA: TGTGCCAGCAGTTCTCGGGACAGGGTTATAGGCACTGAAGCTTTCTTT.

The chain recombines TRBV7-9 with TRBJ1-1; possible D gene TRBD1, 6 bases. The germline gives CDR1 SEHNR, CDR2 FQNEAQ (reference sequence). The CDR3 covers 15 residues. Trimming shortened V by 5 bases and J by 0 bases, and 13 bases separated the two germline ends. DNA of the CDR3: TGTGCCAGCAGCGTTGGGGGACATTTGAACACTGAAGCTTTCTTT. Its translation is CASSVGGHLNTEAFF.

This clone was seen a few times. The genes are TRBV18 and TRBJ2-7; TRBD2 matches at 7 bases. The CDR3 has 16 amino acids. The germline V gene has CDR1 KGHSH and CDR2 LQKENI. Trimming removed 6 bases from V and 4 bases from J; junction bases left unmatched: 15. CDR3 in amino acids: CASSSSDAGVRYEQYF. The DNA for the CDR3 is TGTGCCAGCTCTTCCTCCGATGCGGGAGTCAGGTACGAGCAGTACTTC.

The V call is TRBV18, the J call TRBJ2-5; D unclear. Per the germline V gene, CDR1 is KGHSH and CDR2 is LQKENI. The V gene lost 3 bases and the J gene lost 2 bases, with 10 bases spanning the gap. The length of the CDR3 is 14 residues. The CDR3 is CASSPIPEQETQYF. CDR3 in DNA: TGTGCCAGCTCACCCATCCCGGAGCAAGAGACCCAGTACTTC.

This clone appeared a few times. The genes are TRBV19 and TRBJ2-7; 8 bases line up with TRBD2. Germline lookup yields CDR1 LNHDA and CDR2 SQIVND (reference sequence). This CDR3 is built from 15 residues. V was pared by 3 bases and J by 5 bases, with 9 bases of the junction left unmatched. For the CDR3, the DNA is TGTGCCAGTAGTATGGTAGCGGGGACGGGAGACGAGCAGTACTTC. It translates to CASSMVAGTGDEQYF.

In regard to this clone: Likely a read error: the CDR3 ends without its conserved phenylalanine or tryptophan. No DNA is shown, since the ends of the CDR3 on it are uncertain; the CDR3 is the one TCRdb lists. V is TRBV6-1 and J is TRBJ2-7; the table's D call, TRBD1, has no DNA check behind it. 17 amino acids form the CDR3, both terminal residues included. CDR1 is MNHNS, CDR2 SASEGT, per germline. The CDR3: CASSEGGWGQGERPIGD.

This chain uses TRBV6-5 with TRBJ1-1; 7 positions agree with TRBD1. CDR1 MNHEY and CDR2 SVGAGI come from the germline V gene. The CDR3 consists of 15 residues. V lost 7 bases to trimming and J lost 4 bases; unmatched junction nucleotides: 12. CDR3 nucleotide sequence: TGTGCCAGCAAAACCCTTGACAGGGTCGGCACTGAAGCTTTCTTT. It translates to CASKTLDRVGTEAFF.